The clone carrying this T cell receptor beta chain was seen a handful of times. The data are from a study of T-cell memory formation after mild COVID-19. Per the germline V gene, CDR1 is KGHDR and CDR2 is SFDVKD. The CDR3 extends over 14 amino acids. Germline trimming cut 8 bases from V and 3 bases from J; bases unmatched to any gene: 8. Using its own MiXCR run on the 5' RACE reads, TCRdb lists one record per CDR3 protein. The sample consists of some 490,000 distinct CDR3 sequences, about 20% of them appearing once. The sequence came from an adult woman who had mild COVID-19 (a few samples of this study predate the infection). Cell type and time point are not known. V and J are TRBV24-1 and TRBJ2-7; 8 nucleotides line up with TRBD1. The sequenced sample was PBMCs or a T cell subset sorted from them (not recorded which). The CDR3 loop is CATNDRGGNYEQYF. The CDR3 region has the DNA TGTGCCACCAACGACAGGGGCGGAAACTACGAGCAGTACTTC.